The table lists the clone carrying this T cell receptor beta chain with a few counts. Its antigen remains unknown. The read ends 3 residues early relative to the CDR3; the germline J gene fills the gap. These data come from a study of T cell clonality in common variable immunodeficiency. Donors gave roughly 4.5 to 8 ml heparinized peripheral whole blood. Overall study results and limits: Fewer deletions and N-nucleotide insertions were reportedly seen in common variable immunodeficiency TCR beta sequences. Shared TCRbeta clones were fewer between CVID subjects than controls.

The CDR3 contains 14 residues. CDR1 and CDR2 from the germline V gene are MNHEY and SVGEGT. Trimming cost V 6 bases and J 5 bases, with 16 bases left between them. Sequenced by immunoSEQ multiplex PCR; TCRdb stores in-frame clones only, minus some. The sample presents 15,000 to 25,000 clones, none singletons. Sequenced sample: peripheral blood mononuclear cells. This clonotype was obtained from a human donor with common variable immunodeficiency. V is TRBV6-2 or TRBV6-3 and J is TRBJ2-5, with a tentative D call TRBD1 (5 bases). The CDR3 loop reads CASRKKGVIETQYF. The CDR3 bases that were read are TGTGCCAGCAGGAAGAAAGGGGTGATTGAGACC.